This T cell receptor beta chain was identified in a study of molecular identifiers for immune sequencing clone quantification. This clonotype was recorded at least ten times. TCRdb redid the calling of the PCR reads with MiXCR, one entry per CDR3 protein. The sample has over 550,000 distinct CDR3 sequences, about 25% seen once; the top ten hold 0.78%. The germline V gene has CDR1 MNHEY and CDR2 SVGEGT. Trimming removed 5 bases from V and 4 bases from J, with 12 bases in between. The CDR3 contains 13 residues. This TCR came from a human donor in good health. Some libraries in this study had Jurkat cell RNA spiked in. What was sequenced was naive CD8+ T cells from blood, with Jurkat cell RNA spiked in. Subset described: FACS-sorted CD8+CD4-CCR7+CD45RA+ naive T cells. V usage is TRBV6-2 or TRBV6-3 and J usage is TRBJ2-7; the D gene is possibly TRBD1 (6 bases). CDR3 in amino acids: CASSNRERYEQYF. The CDR3 DNA follows: TGTGCCAGCAGTAACAGGGAGCGTTACGAGCAGTACTTC.